The clone carrying this T cell receptor (beta chain) came up a few times. Its antigen is unknown. These data are taken from a study of identical twins. Study-level points and caveats: Low generation probability was overrepresented in out-of-frame alpha sequences shared by twins.

This CDR3 contains 15 residues. CDR1 and CDR2 (germline): SGHRS, YFSETQ. Trimming shortened V by 0 bases and J by 2 bases, and 11 bases separated the two germline ends. TCRdb re-called the 5' RACE reads through MiXCR, storing one row per CDR3 protein. The sample has roughly 1,500,000 distinct CDR3 sequences; about 32% are singletons. This sequence joins TRBV5-1 and TRBJ2-5; D gene unclear. The receptor was isolated from a newborn girl in good health. The sequenced sample consisted of cord blood. The chain's CDR3 is CASSLAGYTQETQYF. The DNA for the CDR3 is TGCGCCAGCAGCTTGGCCGGGTACACACAAGAGACCCAGTACTTC.